The 15 T cell receptor beta chains in this list originate from one sample, sequenced in a study of blood T cell repertoires in COVID-19. Only in-frame clones appear in the TCRdb table, and some are missing; sequencing was by immunoSEQ multiplex PCR. The sample includes 100,000 or so clones, 75% to 90% seen only once; the top ten take 1.5% to 2%. The sequenced material came from peripheral blood. The receptors shown here come from a woman in her 70s with active or convalescent COVID-19.

This chain joins TRBV2 and TRBJ2-7, with D possibly matching TRBD1 (5 bases). Germline assignment: CDR1 SNHLY and CDR2 FYNNEI. This CDR3 comprises 14 residues. The V gene lost 1 base and the J gene lost 0 bases, with 7 bases spanning the gap. This chain's CDR3 is CASSEDQGSYEQYF. DNA for the CDR3: TGTGCCAGCAGTGAAGACCAGGGCTCCTACGAGCAGTACTTC.

The CDR3 loop reads CASSYSVESTDTQYF. CDR3 coding DNA: TGTGCCAGCAGTTACTCGGTCGAGAGCACAGATACGCAGTATTTT. This sequence joins TRBV6-2 or TRBV6-3 and TRBJ2-3, with no clear D. The CDR3 consists of 15 residues. Germline V CDR1 and CDR2: MNHEY, SVGEGT. Trimming left V 0 bases short and J 0 bases short, with 7 bases between.

The chain combines TRBV5-1 with TRBJ1-1, with D possibly being TRBD1 (6 bases). The V and J ends lost 3 bases and 0 bases respectively, with 15 bases between them. From germline, CDR1 is SGHRS and CDR2 YFSETQ. This CDR3 region has 16 residues. The CDR3 sequence is CASSSPRTAVNTEAFF. Written as DNA, the CDR3 is TGCGCCAGCAGCTCACCTCGGACAGCCGTGAACACTGAAGCTTTCTTT.

The chain employs TRBV30 and TRBJ2-5; possible D gene TRBD1, 5 bases. Germline V gene data show CDR1 as GTSNPN and CDR2 as SVGIG (reference sequence). The CDR3 runs to 13 residues. Trimming took 2 bases from V and 5 from J, leaving 12 bases between them. CDR3 protein: CAWSWQGPETQYF. CDR3 coding DNA: TGTGCCTGGAGTTGGCAGGGCCCCGAGACCCAGTACTTC.

The chain couples TRBV29-1 to TRBJ2-1; 9 bases fit TRBD1. This CDR3 has 16 amino acids. V was clipped by 4 bases and J by 6 bases; unmatched bases: 13. Germline V gene sequence: CDR1 SQVTM, CDR2 ANQGSEA. The CDR3 DNA follows: TGCAGCGTTGGGGTTTTGGTGGACAGGGGAACCAATGAGCAGTTCTTC. Residues: CSVGVLVDRGTNEQFF.

The chain has TRBV7-2 and TRBJ1-5, with 9 bases lining up with TRBD1. The V gene's germline CDR1 is SGHTA and CDR2 FQGNSA. V was clipped by 5 bases and J by 4 bases; unmatched bases: 6. The CDR3 is 15 residues long. The DNA for the CDR3 is TGTGCCAGCAGCCCGCGACAGGGGGGGAATCAGCCCCAGCATTTT. It specifies CASSPRQGGNQPQHF.

The V call is TRBV4-1, the J call TRBJ2-1, with TRBD2 as a possible D gene (6 bases). V lost 1 base, J lost 7 bases, and 14 bases lay in between. From germline, CDR1 is MGHRA and CDR2 YSYEKL. This CDR3 contains 15 residues. In nucleotides, the CDR3 is TGCGCCAGCAGCCAAGTCGCTAGCGTCGTGAATGAGCAGTTCTTC. Protein sequence: CASSQVASVVNEQFF.

The V call is TRBV11-2, the J call TRBJ2-1; D gene unclear. With 3 bases removed from V and 4 bases from J, the gap between germline ends came to 7 bases. Germline CDR1 reads SGHAT; CDR2 reads FQNNGV. This CDR3 has 13 amino acids. CDR3 coding DNA: TGTGCCAGCAGCTTGGGCCGGTACAATGAGCAGTTCTTC. Its protein is CASSLGRYNEQFF.

This rearrangement joins TRBV27 to TRBJ2-2; 7 nucleotides align to TRBD1. V gave up 5 bases and J gave up 4 bases; unmatched junction bases: 13. This CDR3 has 17 residues. Germline values: CDR1 MNHEY, CDR2 SMNVEV (reference sequence). For the CDR3, the DNA is TGTGCCAGCAGTGTTACAGGGGCCCCATGGGCCACCGGGGAGCTGTTTTTT. As protein: CASSVTGAPWATGELFF.

CDR3 residues: CASSLDRGGTQIRNEQFF. As DNA, the CDR3 is TGTGCCAGTAGTCTCGACAGGGGGGGGACGCAGATACGCAATGAGCAGTTCTTC. This chain uses TRBV19 with TRBJ2-1; TRBD1 agrees at 9 bases. The CDR3 has 18 residues. With 5 bases clipped from V and 6 bases from J, the junction kept 17 bases outside the gene matches. CDR1 is LNHDA and CDR2 is SQIVND in the germline V gene (reference sequence).

V and J are TRBV11-2 and TRBJ1-3; the match to TRBD1 covers 7 bases. The germline V gene has CDR1 SGHAT and CDR2 FQNNGV. The CDR3 runs 15 residues. V lost 7 bases, J lost 1 base, and 7 bases stayed unmatched. CDR3 region: CASIKQGTSGNTIYF. CDR3 in DNA: TGTGCCAGCATCAAACAGGGGACATCTGGAAACACCATATATTTT.

The V gene is TRBV29-1, the J gene TRBJ2-6; 10 bases match TRBD1. Unmatched junction bases numbered 8, after V lost 6 bases and J lost 3 bases. The CDR3 length is 16 residues. Germline values: CDR1 SQVTM, CDR2 ANQGSEA. CDR3 amino acids: CSVLDRGRYGANVLTF. Here the CDR3 DNA reads TGCAGCGTCCTCGACAGGGGGCGGTATGGGGCCAACGTCCTGACTTTC. The variable domain in full, completed from reference TRBV29-1 and TRBJ2-6, reads SAVISQKPSRDICQRGTSLTIQCQVDSQVTMMFWYRQQPGQSLTLIATANQGSEATYESGFVIDKFPISRPNLTFSTLTVSNMSPEDSSIYLCSVLDRGRYGANVLTFGAGSRLTVL.

The chain has TRBV6-5 and TRBJ2-7; no clear D. Germline CDR1 reads MNHEY; CDR2 reads SVGAGI. Between the trimmed V and J ends, which lost 6 bases and 1 base, there was a span of 10 bases. This CDR3 spans 13 amino acids. CDR3 sequence (DNA): TGTGCCAGCAGCAGACTGCGATCCTACGAGCAGTACTTC. It codes for CASSRLRSYEQYF.

The chain recombines TRBV4-1 with TRBJ2-1; a possible D gene is TRBD2 (5 bases). Trimming shortened V by 4 bases and J by 8 bases, and 18 bases separated the two germline ends. The CDR3 spans 15 residues. Germline values: CDR1 MGHRA, CDR2 YSYEKL. CDR3 coding DNA: TGCGCCAGCAGCCCGCAAGGCCTCCCCGGGGATGAGCAGTTCTTC. It encodes CASSPQGLPGDEQFF.

The rearrangement joins TRBV25-1 to TRBJ2-1, with TRBD2 matching 13 bases. V shed 5 bases and J 7 bases; nucleotides not matched to a gene: 5. Germline CDR1 reads MGHDK; CDR2 reads SYGVNS. This CDR3 has 15 amino acids. CDR3 loop: CASSRLAGGLNEQFF. The CDR3 coding sequence is TGTGCCAGCAGTCGACTAGCGGGAGGCCTTAATGAGCAGTTCTTC.